The TCR beta chain described here comes from a study of blood T cell repertoires in COVID-19. The junction had 11 bases not matched to a gene; V was cut back by 4 bases and J by 7 bases. The CDR3 sequence is 16 residues long. In germline, CDR1 is SGDLS, CDR2 YYNGEE. Profiled with immunoSEQ multiplex PCR; TCRdb holds only in-frame clones, not every one. The sample holds 80,000 to 100,000 clones, about 80% seen once. The sequence derives from a woman in her 70s with acute or convalescent COVID-19. The chain carries TRBV9 and TRBJ1-4; TRBD1 matches at 9 bases. The sample consisted of peripheral blood. CDR3 in DNA: TGTGCCAGCAGCCCCCGGGGTAGGACAGGGGTTGAAAAACTGTTTTTT. Protein: CASSPRGRTGVEKLFF.